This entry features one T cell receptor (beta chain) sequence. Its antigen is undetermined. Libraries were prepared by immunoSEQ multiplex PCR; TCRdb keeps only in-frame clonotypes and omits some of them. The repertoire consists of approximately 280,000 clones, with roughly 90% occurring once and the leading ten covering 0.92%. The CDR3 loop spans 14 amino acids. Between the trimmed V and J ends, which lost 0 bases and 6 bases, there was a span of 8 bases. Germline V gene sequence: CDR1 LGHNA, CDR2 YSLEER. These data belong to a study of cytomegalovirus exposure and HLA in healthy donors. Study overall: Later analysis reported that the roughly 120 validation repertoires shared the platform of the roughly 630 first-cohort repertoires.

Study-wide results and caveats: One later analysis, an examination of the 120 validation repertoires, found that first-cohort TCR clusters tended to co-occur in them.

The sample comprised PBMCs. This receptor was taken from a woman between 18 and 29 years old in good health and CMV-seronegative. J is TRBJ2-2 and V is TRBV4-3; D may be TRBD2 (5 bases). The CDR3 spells CASSQDRGPGELFF. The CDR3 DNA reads TGCGCCAGCAGCCAAGATCGGGGTCCCGGGGAGCTGTTTTTT.